Below, 10 T cell receptor beta chains from the same sample are listed, as sequenced in a study of PD-L1 blockade in urothelial cancer. Only in-frame clones appear in the TCRdb table, and some are missing; sequencing was by immunoSEQ multiplex PCR. The sample gives around 70,000 clones, about 85% of which show up once; roughly 4.5% is in the top ten. Sequences were derived from PBMCs, sampled around atezolizumab (anti-PD-L1) treatment. Receptor source: a man aged 65 to 79 with urothelial cancer.

The chain has TRBV7-2 and TRBJ2-1; no reliable D call. Germline CDR1 and CDR2: SGHTA and FQGNSA. V lost 2 bases and J 2 bases, leaving 13 bases between the germline ends. The CDR3 has 16 residues. CDR3 loop: CASSLWSGGAYNEQFF. CDR3 coding DNA: TGTGCCAGCAGCTTATGGAGTGGCGGAGCCTACAATGAGCAGTTCTTC.

This chain uses TRBV2 with TRBJ2-1; 12 bases match TRBD2. V shed 0 bases and J 0 bases; nucleotides not matched to a gene: 9. CDR1 is SNHLY, CDR2 FYNNEI, per germline. The CDR3 runs to 20 residues. The CDR3 DNA sequence: TGTGCCAGCAGTGAAGCGCTTTCTAGCGGGAGGGCTAGCTCCTACAATGAGCAGTTCTTC. It yields the protein CASSEALSSGRASSYNEQFF.

This rearrangement joins TRBV6-6 to TRBJ2-2; 7 bases match TRBD2. Germline loops: CDR1 MNHNY, CDR2 SVGAGI (reference sequence). The CDR3 totals 16 residues. V was clipped by 6 bases and J by 5 bases; unmatched bases: 12. The CDR3 bases are TGTGCCAGCAGGGAGCGGGCTAGCGGATCAACCGGGGAGCTGTTTTTT. It is translated as CASRERASGSTGELFF.

The genes are TRBV30 and TRBJ1-3, with D possibly matching TRBD1 (5 bases). CDR3 length: 12 residues. CDR1 GTSNPN and CDR2 SVGIG come from the germline V gene (reference sequence). V lost 5 bases to trimming and J lost 3 bases, with 8 bases between them. CDR3 sequence: CAWDRLGNTIYF. The CDR3 region has the DNA TGTGCCTGGGACAGACTTGGAAACACCATATATTTT.

This chain connects TRBV4-1 to TRBJ2-3, with 8 positions matching TRBD2. V was clipped by 1 base and J by 5 bases; unmatched bases: 5. Germline V gene sequence: CDR1 MGHRA, CDR2 YSYEKL. The CDR3 extends over 15 amino acids. In nucleotides, the CDR3 is TGCGCCAGCAGCCAAGGTCGGGCGGGGGGAGATACGCAGTATTTT. Translation: CASSQGRAGGDTQYF.

The rearrangement uses TRBV10-3 and TRBJ1-6; TRBD1 agrees at 8 bases. The CDR3 runs to 12 residues. V was clipped by 3 bases and J by 12 bases; unmatched bases: 1. Germline V gene lookup returns CDR1 ENHRY and CDR2 SYGVKD. CDR3 in DNA: TGTGCCATCAGTGAAGGACAGGGACCCCTCCACTTT. It is translated as CAISEGQGPLHF.

The chain joins TRBV7-2 to TRBJ1-3; D unresolved. Trimming left V 0 bases short and J 3 bases short, with 9 bases between. This CDR3 is 15 amino acids long. Germline V gene data show CDR1 as SGHTA and CDR2 as FQGNSA. Written as DNA, the CDR3 is TGTGCCAGCAGCTTAGCGCCTGGGAGTGGAAACACCATATATTTT. Translating gives CASSLAPGSGNTIYF.

The chain couples TRBV6-6 to TRBJ2-1; a weak D match, TRBD2 (6 bases). There are 14 residues in the CDR3. The V and J ends lost 4 bases and 6 bases respectively, with 13 bases between them. Germline V gene data show CDR1 as MNHNY and CDR2 as SVGAGI (reference sequence). In DNA, the CDR3 is TGTGCCAGCAGTTCTCGGGAGTTACTCAATGAGCAGTTCTTC. It yields the protein CASSSRELLNEQFF.

The chain employs TRBV10-3 and TRBJ2-3; 7 bases line up with TRBD1. Trimming at V came to 2 bases and at J to 0 bases, leaving 2 bases not matched to a gene. The CDR3 loop spans 15 amino acids. CDR1 and CDR2 from the germline V gene are ENHRY and SYGVKD. CDR3 nucleotide sequence: TGTGCCATCAGTGAGACGGGACAGAGCACAGATACGCAGTATTTT. It is translated as CAISETGQSTDTQYF.

This clone was counted only a few times. V usage is TRBV5-5 and J usage is TRBJ1-5; D ambiguous. The CDR3 length is 13 residues. V was cut by 0 bases and J by 4 bases, with 5 bases left in between. Germline CDR1 SGHKS, CDR2 YYEKEE (reference sequence). Here the CDR3 reads CASSLVINQPQHF. The CDR3, as DNA: TGTGCCAGCAGCTTGGTAATAAATCAGCCCCAGCATTTT.